The 22 T cell receptor beta chains below all came from one sample that was sequenced in a study of shared clonotypes between healthy human individuals. Assay used: immunoSEQ multiplex PCR; TCRdb lists only in-frame clones, some missing. The sample holds approximately 95,000 clones, under 80% seen once. Sequencing used memory CD8+ T cells sorted from blood. Stated subset: CD45RO+ cells pooled with CCR7-negative TemRA cells. The receptor source for this set is a man between 25 and 39 years old in good health.

The genes are TRBV13 and TRBJ2-2; D remains unclear. Germline V gene sequence: CDR1 PRHDT, CDR2 FYEKMQ (reference sequence). V dropped 3 bases and J dropped 1 base, with 0 bases sitting between them. There are 12 residues in the CDR3. CDR3 loop: CASSLNTGELFF. DNA of the CDR3: TGTGCCAGCAGCTTGAACACCGGGGAGCTGTTTTTT.

V usage is TRBV29-1 and J usage is TRBJ1-4; no reliable D call. CDR1 and CDR2 (germline): SQVTM, ANQGSEA. V was cut by 7 bases and J by 5 bases, with 11 bases left in between. The CDR3 is 12 residues long. The CDR3: CSGRTGNEKLFF. The DNA for the CDR3 is TGCAGCGGACGGACGGGGAATGAAAAACTGTTTTTT.

The chain has TRBV30 and TRBJ1-1; 7 nucleotides agree with TRBD1. The CDR3 totals 12 residues. Germline CDR1 GTSNPN, CDR2 SVGIG (reference sequence). V gave up 1 base and J gave up 6 bases; unmatched junction bases: 2. CDR3 in DNA: TGTGCCTGGAGTGCCGGGACAGCTGAAGCTTTCTTT. Amino acids: CAWSAGTAEAFF.

This clone appeared a single time. This chain uses TRBV2 with TRBJ2-7; 7 bases map to TRBD1. J gave up 0 bases and V 7 bases, and 9 bases lay outside the gene matches. CDR3 length: 15 residues. Germline CDR1 reads SNHLY; CDR2 reads FYNNEI. CDR3 sequence: CASTSGQRSSYEQYF. CDR3 DNA sequence: TGTGCCAGCACCTCGGGACAGAGGAGCTCCTACGAGCAGTACTTC.

The rearrangement uses TRBV2 and TRBJ1-4; D is unclear. The CDR3 is 15 residues long. Looked up from germline, CDR1 is SNHLY and CDR2 is FYNNEI. Trimming left V 6 bases short and J 5 bases short, with 16 bases between. CDR3 sequence: CASRGLRGGNEKLFF. Here the CDR3 DNA reads TGTGCCAGCAGAGGTTTACGGGGAGGGAATGAAAAACTGTTTTTT.

The rearrangement joins TRBV6-1 to TRBJ1-1, with a possible D match to TRBD1 (5 bases). V lost 1 base and J lost 1, with 7 bases in between. The CDR3 runs 14 residues. CDR1 MNHNS and CDR2 SASEGT come from the germline V gene. The CDR3 region is CASSEGGSNTEAFF. In nucleotides, the CDR3 is TGTGCCAGCAGTGAAGGGGGGTCGAACACTGAAGCTTTCTTT.

V is TRBV4-2 and J is TRBJ2-3; D perhaps matches TRBD2 (5 bases). Trimming shortened V by 1 base and J by 6 bases, and 14 bases separated the two germline ends. Germline values: CDR1 LGHNA, CDR2 YNFKEQ. The CDR3 runs 15 residues. The CDR3: CASSQAGLAADTQYF. The CDR3 DNA is TGTGCCAGCAGCCAAGCCGGGCTAGCAGCGGATACGCAGTATTTT.

J is TRBJ2-5 and V is TRBV5-1; either TRBD1 or TRBD2 may supply D (5 bases each). From germline, CDR1 is SGHRS and CDR2 YFSETQ. The CDR3 spans 14 residues. Trimming left V 5 bases short and J 7 bases short, with 18 bases between. DNA for the CDR3: TGCGCCAGCAGGACGGACGGCTTCGGGGCGACCCAGTACTTC. This translates into CASRTDGFGATQYF.

The table lists this clone with a count of one. J is TRBJ2-5 and V is TRBV6-6; 10 nucleotides match TRBD2. The DNA end lines up better with TRBJ2-7; the J call may be wrong. This CDR3 comprises 14 residues. Germline V gene lookup returns CDR1 MNHNY and CDR2 SVGAGI (reference sequence). The CDR3 here is CASSPLAGAGEQYF. CDR3 DNA: TGTGCCAGCAGTCCCCTAGCGGGAGCAGGCGAGCAGTACTTC.

This clone was detected a few times. The rearrangement links TRBV19 to TRBJ2-7; D might be TRBD2 (7 bases). The CDR3 extends over 15 amino acids. Deletions cut 4 bases from V and 4 bases from J, with 17 bases between. Germline lookup yields CDR1 LNHDA and CDR2 SQIVND (reference sequence). DNA of the CDR3: TGTGCCAGTAGTACCCTGGGGGGGGCAGCTTACGAGCAGTACTTC. Encoded protein: CASSTLGGAAYEQYF.

The J gene is TRBJ2-1, the V gene TRBV11-2; 7 positions match TRBD2. Germline CDR1 reads SGHAT; CDR2 reads FQNNGV. This CDR3 comprises 16 residues. V shed 2 bases, J shed 4 bases, and the junction held 8 bases outside the gene matches. The chain's CDR3 is CASSLMAGDSYNEQFF. In nucleotides, the CDR3 is TGTGCCAGCAGCTTAATGGCGGGAGACTCTTACAATGAGCAGTTCTTC.

V usage is TRBV19 and J usage is TRBJ2-5; TRBD1 agrees at 8 bases. The ends lost 2 bases at V and 1 base at J; junction bases unmatched: 0. The CDR3 covers 14 residues. CDR1 is LNHDA, CDR2 SQIVND, per germline (reference sequence). CDR3 residues: CASSITGGQETQYF. DNA for the CDR3: TGTGCCAGTAGTATAACAGGGGGCCAAGAGACCCAGTACTTC.

The chain combines TRBV5-1 with TRBJ1-1, with TRBD1 matching 7 bases. V trimming: 5 bases; J trimming: 4 bases; junction bases outside the gene matches: 5. This CDR3 region has 13 residues. The germline gives CDR1 SGHRS, CDR2 YFSETQ. The CDR3 sequence: CASSNDRVTEAFF. DNA of the CDR3: TGCGCCAGCAGTAACGACAGGGTCACTGAAGCTTTCTTT. Together with reference TRBV5-1 and TRBJ1-1, the CDR3 gives the full variable domain: KAGVTQTPRYLIKTRGQQVTLSCSPISGHRSVSWYQQTPGQGLQFLFEYFSETQRNKGNFPGRFSGRQFSNSRSEMNVSTLELGDSALYLCASSNDRVTEAFFGQGTRLTVV.

The chain joins TRBV27 to TRBJ2-7; D is undetermined. Germline CDR1 is MNHEY and CDR2 is SMNVEV (reference sequence). CDR3 size: 13 residues. V lost 3 bases and J 7 bases, leaving 13 bases between the germline ends. This CDR3 is CASSFVGGAEQYF. Written as DNA, the CDR3 is TGTGCCAGCAGTTTCGTAGGCGGCGCAGAGCAGTACTTC.

The rearrangement joins TRBV11-2 to TRBJ1-4; D gene unclear. This CDR3 comprises 12 residues. From germline, CDR1 is SGHAT and CDR2 FQNNGV. V lost 5 bases to trimming and J lost 13 bases, with 14 bases between them. The CDR3 loop reads CASSKGSGGLFF. Here the CDR3 DNA reads TGTGCCAGCAGCAAAGGGAGTGGTGGACTGTTTTTT.

V is TRBV4-2 and J is TRBJ2-7; 8 bases are a match to TRBD1. Germline V gene sequence: CDR1 LGHNA, CDR2 YNFKEQ. V dropped 0 bases and J dropped 5; count of bases not matched to a gene: 9. This CDR3 comprises 16 residues. DNA for the CDR3: TGTGCCAGCAGCCAAGATGAAGCAGGGGGCATGGACGAGCAGTACTTC. It codes for CASSQDEAGGMDEQYF.

This clone was detected only a few times. The chain employs TRBV7-3 and TRBJ2-6; D is uncertain. V lost 5 bases, J lost 5 bases, and 22 bases lay in between. Germline CDR1 is SGHTA and CDR2 is FQGTGA. The CDR3 totals 18 residues. CDR3 coding DNA: TGTGCCAGCAGCGCGAAGACACGCTTACAAAGTCGGGCCAACGTCCTGACTTTC. Protein sequence: CASSAKTRLQSRANVLTF.

The chain couples TRBV29-1 to TRBJ1-3; D unresolved. The CDR3 is made up of 14 amino acids. Germline assignment: CDR1 SQVTM and CDR2 ANQGSEA. The germline V and J ends were trimmed by 0 bases and 4 bases, with 10 bases remaining between them. The CDR3 bases are TGCAGCGTTGAAGATCCATACGGAGGAAACACCATATATTTT. Protein sequence: CSVEDPYGGNTIYF.

J is TRBJ2-1 and V is TRBV6-5; D not certain. The germline V gene has CDR1 MNHEY and CDR2 SVGAGI. With 10 bases removed from V and 4 bases from J, the gap between germline ends came to 17 bases. The CDR3 covers 14 residues. CDR3 amino acids: CATSPVNDYNEQFF. CDR3 sequence (DNA): TGTGCCACAAGTCCAGTGAACGATTACAATGAGCAGTTCTTC.

This clone appeared many times. The chain joins TRBV7-8 to TRBJ2-3; 8 bases agree with TRBD1. J gave up 3 bases and V 5 bases, and 10 bases lay outside the gene matches. The germline gives CDR1 SGHVS, CDR2 FQNEAQ. This CDR3 has 16 amino acids. The CDR3 region is CASSRPPDRETDTQYF. The CDR3 DNA reads TGTGCCAGCAGCCGGCCCCCGGACAGGGAGACAGATACGCAGTATTTT.

V is TRBV7-9 and J is TRBJ2-1; TRBD1 agrees at 10 bases. V was pared by 5 bases and J by 1 base, with 5 bases of the junction left unmatched. This CDR3 has 16 amino acids. The germline gives CDR1 SEHNR, CDR2 FQNEAQ (reference sequence). The CDR3 here is CASSPRDRGSYNEQFF. In DNA form, the CDR3 reads TGTGCCAGCAGCCCCCGGGACAGGGGATCCTACAATGAGCAGTTCTTC.

The V and J genes are TRBV9 and TRBJ2-3, with D possibly being TRBD2 (6 bases). V was pared by 0 bases and J by 6 bases, with 14 bases between. The germline gives CDR1 SGDLS, CDR2 YYNGEE. This CDR3 spans 15 amino acids. The CDR3 reads CASSVDGRGYDTQYF. DNA of the CDR3: TGTGCCAGCAGCGTAGACGGGAGAGGATACGATACGCAGTATTTT.